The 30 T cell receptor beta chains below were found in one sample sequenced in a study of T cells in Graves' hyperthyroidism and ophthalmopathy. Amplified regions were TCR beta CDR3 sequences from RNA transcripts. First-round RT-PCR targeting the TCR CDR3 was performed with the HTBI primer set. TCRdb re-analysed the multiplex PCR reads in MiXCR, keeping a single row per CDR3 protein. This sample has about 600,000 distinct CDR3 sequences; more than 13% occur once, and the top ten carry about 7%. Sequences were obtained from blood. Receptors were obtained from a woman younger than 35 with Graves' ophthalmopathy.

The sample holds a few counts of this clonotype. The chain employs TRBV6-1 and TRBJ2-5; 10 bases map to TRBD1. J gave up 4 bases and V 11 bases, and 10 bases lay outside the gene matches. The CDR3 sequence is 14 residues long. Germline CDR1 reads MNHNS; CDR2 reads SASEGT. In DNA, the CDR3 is TGTGCCGTTGGGGACAGGGGAGTATCAGAGACCCAGTACTTC. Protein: CAVGDRGVSETQYF.

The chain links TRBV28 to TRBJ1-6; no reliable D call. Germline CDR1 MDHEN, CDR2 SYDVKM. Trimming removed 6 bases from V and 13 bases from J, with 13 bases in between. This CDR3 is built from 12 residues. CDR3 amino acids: CASRAVGRPLHF. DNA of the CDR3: TGTGCCAGCAGGGCCGTGGGCAGGCCCCTCCACTTT.

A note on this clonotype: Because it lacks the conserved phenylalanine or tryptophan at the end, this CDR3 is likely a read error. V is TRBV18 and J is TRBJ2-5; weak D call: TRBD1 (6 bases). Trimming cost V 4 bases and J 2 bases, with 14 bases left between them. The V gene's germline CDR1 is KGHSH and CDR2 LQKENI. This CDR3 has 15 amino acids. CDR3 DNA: TGTGCCAGCTCACAGGGACACTTTTATCAAGAGACCCAGTACCTC. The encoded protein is CASSQGHFYQETQYL.

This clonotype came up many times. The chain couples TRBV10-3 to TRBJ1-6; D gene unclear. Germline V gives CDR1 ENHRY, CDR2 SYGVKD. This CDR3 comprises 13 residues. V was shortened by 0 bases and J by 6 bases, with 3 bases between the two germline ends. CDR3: CAISESANSPLHF. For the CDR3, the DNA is TGTGCCATCAGTGAGTCAGCTAATTCACCCCTCCACTTT.

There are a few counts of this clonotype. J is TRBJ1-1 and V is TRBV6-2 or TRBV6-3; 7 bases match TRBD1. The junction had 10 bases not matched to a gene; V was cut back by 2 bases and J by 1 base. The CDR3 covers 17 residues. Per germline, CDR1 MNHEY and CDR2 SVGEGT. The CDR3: CASSYRAGGGRNTEAFF. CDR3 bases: TGTGCCAGCAGTTACCGGGCAGGGGGTGGGAGGAACACTGAAGCTTTCTTT.

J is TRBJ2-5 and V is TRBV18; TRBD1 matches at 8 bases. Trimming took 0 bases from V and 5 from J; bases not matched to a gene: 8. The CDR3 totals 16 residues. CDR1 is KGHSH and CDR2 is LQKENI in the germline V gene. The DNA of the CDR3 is TGTGCCAGCTCACCACCGACAGGGGCGGGGTTGGAGACCCAGTACTTC. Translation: CASSPPTGAGLETQYF.

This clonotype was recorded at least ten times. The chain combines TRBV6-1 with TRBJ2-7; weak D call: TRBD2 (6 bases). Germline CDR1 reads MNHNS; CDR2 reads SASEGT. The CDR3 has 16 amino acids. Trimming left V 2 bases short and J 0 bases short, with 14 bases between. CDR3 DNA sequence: TGTGCCAGCAGTGAATTTGAGGGGACTGCCTCCTACGAGCAGTACTTC. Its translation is CASSEFEGTASYEQYF.

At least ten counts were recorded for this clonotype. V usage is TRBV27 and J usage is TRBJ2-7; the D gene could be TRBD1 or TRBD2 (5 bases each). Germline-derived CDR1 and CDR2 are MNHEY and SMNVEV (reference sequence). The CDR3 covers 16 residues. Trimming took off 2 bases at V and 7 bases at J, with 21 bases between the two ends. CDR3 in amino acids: CASSLAPPGPASEQYF. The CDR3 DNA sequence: TGTGCCAGCAGTTTAGCCCCCCCGGGACCCGCCTCTGAGCAGTACTTC.

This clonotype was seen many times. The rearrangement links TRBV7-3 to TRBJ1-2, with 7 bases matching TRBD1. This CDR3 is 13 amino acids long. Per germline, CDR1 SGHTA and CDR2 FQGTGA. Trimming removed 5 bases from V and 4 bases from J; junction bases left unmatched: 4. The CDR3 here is CASSPTGTYGYTF. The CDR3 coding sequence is TGTGCCAGCAGCCCGACAGGGACCTATGGCTACACCTTC.

In DNA, the CDR3 is TGTGCCAGCAGCGAAACTAGCGGGAGTTACTACGAGCAGTACTTC. It encodes CASSETSGSYYEQYF. The V and J genes are TRBV6-1 and TRBJ2-7; TRBD2 matches 11 bases. Per germline, CDR1 MNHNS and CDR2 SASEGT. V lost 6 bases to trimming and J lost 3 bases; unmatched junction nucleotides: 7. The CDR3 is made up of 15 amino acids.

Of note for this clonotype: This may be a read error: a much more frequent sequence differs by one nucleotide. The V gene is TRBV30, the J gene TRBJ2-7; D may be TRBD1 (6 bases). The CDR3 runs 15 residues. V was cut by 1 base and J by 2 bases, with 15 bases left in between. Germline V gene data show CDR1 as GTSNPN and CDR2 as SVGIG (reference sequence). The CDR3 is CAWSAPLQGAYEQYF. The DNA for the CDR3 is TGTGCCTGGAGTGCCCCTCTACAGGGCGCCTACGAGCAGTACTTC. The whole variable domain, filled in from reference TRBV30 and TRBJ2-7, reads SQTIHQWPATLVQPVGSPLSLECTVEGTSNPNLYWYRQAAGRGLQLLFYSVGIGQISSEVPQNLSASRPQDRQFILSSKKLLLSDSGFYLCAWSAPLQGAYEQYFGPGTRLTVT.

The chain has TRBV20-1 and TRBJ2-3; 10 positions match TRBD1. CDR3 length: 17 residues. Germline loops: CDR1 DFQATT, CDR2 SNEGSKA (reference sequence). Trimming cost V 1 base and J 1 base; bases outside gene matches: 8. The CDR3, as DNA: TGCAGTGCTAGAGGGACAGGGGGATCATTAGGCACAGATACGCAGTATTTT. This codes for CSARGTGGSLGTDTQYF.

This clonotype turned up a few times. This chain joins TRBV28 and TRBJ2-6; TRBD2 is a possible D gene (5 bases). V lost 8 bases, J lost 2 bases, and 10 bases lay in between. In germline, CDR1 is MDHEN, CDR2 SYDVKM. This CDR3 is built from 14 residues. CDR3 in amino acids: CASVRGTGANVLTF. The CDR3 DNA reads TGTGCCAGCGTAAGAGGGACTGGGGCCAACGTCCTGACTTTC.

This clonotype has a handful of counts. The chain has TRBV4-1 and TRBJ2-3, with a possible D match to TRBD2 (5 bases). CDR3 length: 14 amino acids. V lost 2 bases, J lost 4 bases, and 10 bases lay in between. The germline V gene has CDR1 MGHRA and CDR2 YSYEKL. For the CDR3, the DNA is TGCGCCAGCAGCCAAATTAAGGAGGCAGATACGCAGTATTTT. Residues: CASSQIKEADTQYF.

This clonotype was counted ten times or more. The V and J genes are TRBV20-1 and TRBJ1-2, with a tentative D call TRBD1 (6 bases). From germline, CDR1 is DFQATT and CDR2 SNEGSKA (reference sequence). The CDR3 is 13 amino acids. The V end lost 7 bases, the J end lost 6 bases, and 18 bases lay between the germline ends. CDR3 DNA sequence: TGCAGTGGGGGGCGGGGAAACAAGGATGGCTACACCTTC. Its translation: CSGGRGNKDGYTF.

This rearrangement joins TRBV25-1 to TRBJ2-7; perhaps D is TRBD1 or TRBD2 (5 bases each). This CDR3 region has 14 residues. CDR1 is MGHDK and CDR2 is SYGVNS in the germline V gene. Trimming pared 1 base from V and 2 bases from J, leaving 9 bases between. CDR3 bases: TGTGCCAGCAGTGAATCGGGGCTGACCTACGAGCAGTACTTC. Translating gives CASSESGLTYEQYF.

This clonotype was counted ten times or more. The chain's CDR3 is CASSQVGGRVGNQPQHF. The CDR3 coding sequence is TGTGCCAGCAGCCAAGTAGGGGGGCGGGTTGGCAATCAGCCCCAGCATTTT. This chain joins TRBV3-1 and TRBJ1-5; D is possibly TRBD1 (6 bases). The CDR3 has 17 residues. V gave up 1 base and J gave up 2 bases, with 15 bases separating them. Germline V gene sequence: CDR1 LGHDT, CDR2 YNNKEL (reference sequence). Supplemented by reference TRBV3-1 and TRBJ1-5, the full variable domain reads DTAVSQTPKYLVTQMGNDKSIKCEQNLGHDTMYWYKQDSKKFLKIMFSYNNKELIINETVPNRFSPKSPDKAHLNLHINSLELGDSAVYFCASSQVGGRVGNQPQHFGDGTRLSIL.

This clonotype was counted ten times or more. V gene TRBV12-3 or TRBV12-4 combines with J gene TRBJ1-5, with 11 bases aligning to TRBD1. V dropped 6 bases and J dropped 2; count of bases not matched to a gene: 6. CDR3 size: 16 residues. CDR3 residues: CASRDADRGRNQPQHF. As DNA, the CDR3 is TGTGCCAGCAGAGACGCGGACAGGGGGCGCAATCAGCCCCAGCATTTT.

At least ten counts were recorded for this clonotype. In DNA, the CDR3 is TGCGCCAGCAGCTTCCCCCGTGGGTCAAGGACCCACAATGAGCAGTTCTTC. Amino acids: CASSFPRGSRTHNEQFF. The gene calls are TRBV5-1 and TRBJ2-1; D unresolved. CDR3 length equals 17 residues. Germline values: CDR1 SGHRS, CDR2 YFSETQ. V dropped 2 bases and J dropped 5 bases, with 20 bases sitting between them.

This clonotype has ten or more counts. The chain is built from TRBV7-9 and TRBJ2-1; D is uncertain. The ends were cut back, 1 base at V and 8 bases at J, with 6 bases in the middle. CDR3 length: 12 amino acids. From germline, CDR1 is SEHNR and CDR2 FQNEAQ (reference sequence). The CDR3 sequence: CASSLEAHEQFF. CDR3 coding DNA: TGTGCCAGCAGCTTAGAGGCCCATGAGCAGTTCTTC.

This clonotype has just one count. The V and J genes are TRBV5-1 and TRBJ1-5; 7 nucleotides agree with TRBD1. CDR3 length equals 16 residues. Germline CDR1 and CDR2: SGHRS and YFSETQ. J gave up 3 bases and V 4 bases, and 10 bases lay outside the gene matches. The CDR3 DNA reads TGCGCCAGCAGCCCCGGGACAGCGGGGGACAATCAGCCCCAGCATTTT. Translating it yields CASSPGTAGDNQPQHF.

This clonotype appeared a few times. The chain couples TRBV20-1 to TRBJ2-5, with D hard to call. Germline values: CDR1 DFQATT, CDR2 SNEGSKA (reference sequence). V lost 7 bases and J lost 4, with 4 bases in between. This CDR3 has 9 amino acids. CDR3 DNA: TGCAGTGTTGGAGAGACCCAGTACTTC. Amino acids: CSVGETQYF.

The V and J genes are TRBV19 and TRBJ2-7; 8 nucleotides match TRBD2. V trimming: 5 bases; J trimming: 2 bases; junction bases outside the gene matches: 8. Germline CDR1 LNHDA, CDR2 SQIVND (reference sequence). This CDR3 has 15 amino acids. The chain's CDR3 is CASSPRIAGTYEQYF. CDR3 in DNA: TGTGCCAGTAGTCCCAGGATAGCGGGAACCTACGAGCAGTACTTC.

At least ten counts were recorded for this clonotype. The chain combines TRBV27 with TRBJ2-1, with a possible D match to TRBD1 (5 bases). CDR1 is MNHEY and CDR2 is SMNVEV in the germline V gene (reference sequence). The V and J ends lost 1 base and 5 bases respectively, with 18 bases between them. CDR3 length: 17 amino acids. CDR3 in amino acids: CASSLWWGRVDHNEQFF. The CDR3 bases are TGTGCCAGCAGTTTATGGTGGGGCAGGGTCGACCACAATGAGCAGTTCTTC.

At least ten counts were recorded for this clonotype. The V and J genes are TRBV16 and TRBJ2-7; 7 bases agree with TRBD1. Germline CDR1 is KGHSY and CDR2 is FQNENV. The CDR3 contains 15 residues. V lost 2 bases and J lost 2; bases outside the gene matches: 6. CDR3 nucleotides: TGTGCCAGCAGCCAAACAGAGACAGGGACCTACGAGCAGTACTTC. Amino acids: CASSQTETGTYEQYF.

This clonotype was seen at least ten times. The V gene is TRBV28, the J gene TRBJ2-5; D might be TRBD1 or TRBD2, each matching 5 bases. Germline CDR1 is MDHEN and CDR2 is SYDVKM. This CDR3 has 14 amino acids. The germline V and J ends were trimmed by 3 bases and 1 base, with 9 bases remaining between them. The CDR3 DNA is TGTGCCAGCAGTTTTGAGGGGTCCCAAGAGACCCAGTACTTC. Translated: CASSFEGSQETQYF.

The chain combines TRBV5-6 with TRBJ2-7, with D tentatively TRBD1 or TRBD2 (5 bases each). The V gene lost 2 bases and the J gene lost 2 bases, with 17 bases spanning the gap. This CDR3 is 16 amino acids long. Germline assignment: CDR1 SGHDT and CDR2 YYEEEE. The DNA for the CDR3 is TGTGCCAGCAGCTTCGACTCCGGGACGGAAGCCTACGAGCAGTACTTC. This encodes CASSFDSGTEAYEQYF.

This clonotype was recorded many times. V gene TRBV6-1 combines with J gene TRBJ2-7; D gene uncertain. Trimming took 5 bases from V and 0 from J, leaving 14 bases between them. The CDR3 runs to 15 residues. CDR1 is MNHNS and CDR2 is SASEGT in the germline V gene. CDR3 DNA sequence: TGTGCCAGCAGTACCTCGACCGCGAGCTCCTACGAGCAGTACTTC. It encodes CASSTSTASSYEQYF.

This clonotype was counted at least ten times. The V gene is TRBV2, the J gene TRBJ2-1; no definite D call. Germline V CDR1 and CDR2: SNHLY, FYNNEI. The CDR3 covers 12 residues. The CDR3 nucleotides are TGTGCGACCACAACCTTGCGTAATGAGCAGTTCTTC. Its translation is CATTTLRNEQFF.

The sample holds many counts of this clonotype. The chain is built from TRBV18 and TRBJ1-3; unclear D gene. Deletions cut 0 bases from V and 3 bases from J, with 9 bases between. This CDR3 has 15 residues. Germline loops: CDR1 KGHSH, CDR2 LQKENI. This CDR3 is CASSPPTHGGNTIYF. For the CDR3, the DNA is TGTGCCAGCTCACCACCGACTCACGGTGGAAACACCATATATTTT. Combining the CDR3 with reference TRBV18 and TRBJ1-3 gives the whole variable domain NAGVMQNPRHLVRRRGQEARLRCSPMKGHSHVYWYRQLPEEGLKFMVYLQKENIIDESGMPKERFSAEFPKEGPSILRIQQVVRGDSAAYFCASSPPTHGGNTIYFGEGSWLTVV.